These 23 T cell receptor beta chains share one sample of origin, sequenced in a study of lymphopenia after photon versus proton radiotherapy. Produced via immunoSEQ multiplex PCR; TCRdb's table is partial and in-frame only. This sample carries 60,000 or so clones, about 86% of them seen once, and the ten largest clones take around 2.1%. The sequences come from peripheral blood, collected from a patient treated with photon-based radiotherapy. The receptors here all came from a man aged 40-50 years with gastric cancer.

This clone appeared a few times. V is TRBV5-5 and J is TRBJ1-1; 9 bases agree with TRBD1. V shed 2 bases and J 5 bases; nucleotides not matched to a gene: 4. Germline V gives CDR1 SGHKS, CDR2 YYEKEE (reference sequence). The length of the CDR3 is 14 residues. CDR3 bases: TGTGCCAGCAGCTTCGGGACAGGGAGGACTGAAGCTTTCTTT. Amino acid sequence: CASSFGTGRTEAFF.

The V and J genes are TRBV13 and TRBJ1-1; no definite D call. The V and J ends lost 2 bases and 3 bases respectively, with 7 bases between them. Germline V lookup: CDR1 PRHDT, CDR2 FYEKMQ (reference sequence). CDR3 length equals 13 residues. The CDR3 DNA follows: TGTGCCAGCAGCTTAAGGGCCTACACTGAAGCTTTCTTT. This translates into CASSLRAYTEAFF.

The chain joins TRBV29-1 to TRBJ2-1; 10 bases are a match to TRBD1. Trimming cost V 7 bases and J 8 bases; bases outside gene matches: 2. Germline lookup yields CDR1 SQVTM and CDR2 ANQGSEA. The CDR3 extends over 11 amino acids. CDR3 DNA sequence: TGCAGCGGGGGACAGGGGCATGAGCAGTTCTTC. Protein product: CSGGQGHEQFF.

The chain is built from TRBV15 and TRBJ2-3, with TRBD2 identical over 8 bases. The CDR3 runs to 15 residues. Germline V gene data show CDR1 as LNHNV and CDR2 as YYDKDF (reference sequence). V shed 0 bases, J shed 1 base, and the junction held 0 bases outside the gene matches. The CDR3 sequence: CATSRERGGTDTQYF. The CDR3 DNA reads TGTGCCACCAGCAGAGAGCGGGGGGGCACAGATACGCAGTATTTT.

This rearrangement joins TRBV4-1 to TRBJ1-2; TRBD1 aligns across 7 bases. This CDR3 contains 16 residues. The ends lost 4 bases at V and 1 base at J; junction bases unmatched: 9. In germline, CDR1 is MGHRA, CDR2 YSYEKL. DNA of the CDR3: TGCGCCAGCAGCCCTACGGGACAGCCGCGTAACTATGGCTACACCTTC. It is translated as CASSPTGQPRNYGYTF.

V and J are TRBV19 and TRBJ1-2, with a tentative D call TRBD1 (5 bases). Germline-derived CDR1 and CDR2 are LNHDA and SQIVND (reference sequence). CDR3 length: 14 amino acids. V shed 10 bases and J shed 2 bases, with 17 bases lying between them. CDR3 sequence (DNA): TGTGCCACCACAGACGGGGGACGGAACTATGGCTACACCTTC. It codes for CATTDGGRNYGYTF. The variable domain in full, completed from reference TRBV19 and TRBJ1-2, reads DGGITQSPKYLFRKEGQNVTLSCEQNLNHDAMYWYRQDPGQGLRLIYYSQIVNDFQKGDIAEGYSVSREKKESFPLTVTSAQKNPTAFYLCATTDGGRNYGYTFGSGTRLTVV.

The rearrangement uses TRBV18 and TRBJ1-1; maybe TRBD1 (5 bases). Germline V gives CDR1 KGHSH, CDR2 LQKENI. The CDR3 is made up of 13 amino acids. Trimming pared 0 bases from V and 7 bases from J, leaving 9 bases between. CDR3 amino acids: CASSPPRVFEAFF. CDR3 sequence (DNA): TGTGCCAGCTCACCACCCAGGGTATTTGAAGCTTTCTTT.

This clone was recorded only once. V usage is TRBV7-8 and J usage is TRBJ2-5; possibly TRBD1 or TRBD2 for D (5 bases each). The V end was cut by 1 base, the J end by 5 bases, with 17 bases between. The germline CDR1 and CDR2 sequences are SGHVS and FQNEAQ. The CDR3 is 16 amino acids. This chain's CDR3 is CASSLGARGVKETQYF. CDR3 nucleotide sequence: TGTGCCAGCAGCTTAGGGGCGAGGGGTGTGAAGGAGACCCAGTACTTC.

This chain connects TRBV9 to TRBJ1-2, with D tentatively TRBD1 (6 bases). Trimming removed 6 bases from V and 2 bases from J, with 8 bases in between. This CDR3 has 12 amino acids. CDR1 SGDLS and CDR2 YYNGEE come from the germline V gene. CDR3: CASTGVNYGYTF. The CDR3 DNA reads TGTGCCAGCACAGGGGTCAACTATGGCTACACCTTC.

The chain carries TRBV6-5 and TRBJ2-7; tentative D call: TRBD1 (6 bases). V dropped 2 bases and J dropped 0 bases, with 8 bases sitting between them. The CDR3 consists of 14 residues. The germline CDR1 and CDR2 sequences are MNHEY and SVGAGI. CDR3 in DNA: TGTGCCAGCAGTTACGGCAGGGGCTCCTACGAGCAGTACTTC. This encodes CASSYGRGSYEQYF.

The chain joins TRBV19 to TRBJ1-5; D uncertain. This CDR3 comprises 12 residues. V shed 5 bases and J shed 6 bases, with 8 bases lying between them. Germline V lookup: CDR1 LNHDA, CDR2 SQIVND (reference sequence). For the CDR3, the DNA is TGTGCCAGTAGTCCCCTAGTTCAGCCCCAGCATTTT. This translates into CASSPLVQPQHF.

The rearrangement uses TRBV19 and TRBJ2-7, with 7 bases that match TRBD2. This CDR3 is built from 15 residues. J was trimmed by 2 bases and V by 5 bases; bases with no gene match: 9. Germline V CDR1 and CDR2: LNHDA, SQIVND (reference sequence). CDR3 region: CASSPRAGGTYEQYF. As DNA, the CDR3 is TGTGCCAGTAGTCCTCGGGCCGGGGGGACCTACGAGCAGTACTTC.

The CDR3 region is CASREPGQGTYEQYF. Written as DNA, the CDR3 is TGTGCCAGCAGAGAACCGGGACAGGGAACCTACGAGCAGTACTTC. The chain carries TRBV11-2 and TRBJ2-7, with 9 bases identical to TRBD1. The germline gives CDR1 SGHAT, CDR2 FQNNGV. The CDR3 runs 15 residues. Germline trimming cut 6 bases from V and 2 bases from J; bases unmatched to any gene: 8. The full variable domain, rest sourced from reference TRBV11-2 and TRBJ2-7, is EAGVAQSPRYKIIEKRQSVAFWCNPISGHATLYWYQQILGQGPKLLIQFQNNGVVDDSQLPKDRFSAERLKGVDSTLKIQPAKLEDSAVYLCASREPGQGTYEQYFGPGTRLTVT.

This clone was detected only once. The chain joins TRBV11-3 to TRBJ2-1; D is undetermined. Germline V gene data show CDR1 as SGHNT and CDR2 as YENEEA. Trimming cost V 4 bases and J 7 bases, with 11 bases left between them. This CDR3 comprises 13 residues. The CDR3 here is CASSSQSRNEQFF. As DNA, the CDR3 is TGTGCCAGCAGCTCCCAGAGTAGGAATGAGCAGTTCTTC.

The V and J genes are TRBV6-5 and TRBJ1-2; TRBD1 agrees at 10 bases. With V trimmed by 6 bases and J by 6 bases, 10 bases remained unmatched. Germline lookup yields CDR1 MNHEY and CDR2 SVGAGI. The CDR3 length is 15 residues. The CDR3 region has the DNA TGTGCCAGCAGCTCCGCTCGGACAGGGGGAGATGGCTACACCTTC. Residues: CASSSARTGGDGYTF.

The chain carries TRBV28 and TRBJ2-7; tentative D call: TRBD2 (5 bases). The V gene's germline CDR1 is MDHEN and CDR2 SYDVKM. V lost 6 bases to trimming and J lost 6 bases, with 15 bases between them. This CDR3 region has 13 residues. The CDR3, as DNA: TGTGCCAGCAGCCGGGGTCACCGCGGCGAGCAGTACTTC. Protein sequence: CASSRGHRGEQYF.

The chain couples TRBV5-4 to TRBJ2-5; D could derive from TRBD1 or TRBD2 (5 bases each). The germline V and J ends were trimmed by 2 bases and 6 bases, with 8 bases remaining between them. Germline CDR1 SGHNT, CDR2 YYREEE (reference sequence). The CDR3 runs 12 residues. Here the CDR3 DNA reads TGTGCCAGCAGCTTAGGGGAGCAGACCCAGTACTTC. Its translation is CASSLGEQTQYF.

V usage is TRBV5-4 and J usage is TRBJ2-7, with a weak D call TRBD2 (6 bases). This CDR3 spans 14 amino acids. CDR1 and CDR2 from the germline V gene are SGHNT and YYREEE (reference sequence). V was trimmed by 4 bases and J by 6 bases, leaving 17 bases between them. The CDR3, as DNA: TGTGCCAGCAGCCCAAAAAACCCTAGCGCCGAGCAGTACTTC. Amino acids: CASSPKNPSAEQYF.

The V call is TRBV7-2, the J call TRBJ2-5; 7 bases are shared with TRBD1. The CDR3 spans 16 residues. Germline lookup yields CDR1 SGHTA and CDR2 FQGNSA. The junction had 8 bases not matched to a gene; V was cut back by 1 base and J by 3 bases. CDR3: CASSLVGAQGKETQYF. The CDR3 DNA sequence: TGTGCCAGCAGCTTAGTAGGGGCACAGGGGAAAGAGACCCAGTACTTC.

This chain uses TRBV5-1 with TRBJ2-3, with 9 bases lining up with TRBD1. The V gene end was trimmed by 7 bases and the J gene end by 0 bases; junction bases not matched to a gene: 3. Germline loops: CDR1 SGHRS, CDR2 YFSETQ. This CDR3 has 14 amino acids. The CDR3 DNA reads as TGCGCCAGCCGGACAGGGGAAAGCACAGATACGCAGTATTTT. Protein sequence: CASRTGESTDTQYF.

The chain couples TRBV6-1 to TRBJ1-5; a weak D match, TRBD1 (5 bases). Trimming stripped 1 base from V and 8 bases from J, with 18 bases between. Looked up from germline, CDR1 is MNHNS and CDR2 is SASEGT. This CDR3 comprises 16 residues. The chain's CDR3 is CASSEGGGGSGEPQHF. The CDR3 nucleotides read TGTGCCAGCAGTGAAGGCGGTGGGGGGTCGGGGGAGCCCCAGCATTTT.

The chain joins TRBV30 to TRBJ2-7; 8 nucleotides line up with TRBD2. V lost 7 bases, J lost 2 bases, and 1 base stayed unmatched. CDR3 length: 11 residues. CDR1 and CDR2 (germline): GTSNPN, SVGIG (reference sequence). The CDR3 DNA reads TGTGCCTTGACTAGCGCCTACGAGCAGTACTTC. Translating it yields CALTSAYEQYF.

The chain employs TRBV6-4 and TRBJ1-1; 11 nucleotides match TRBD1. The CDR3 is 14 residues long. V lost 8 bases, J lost 0 bases, and 2 bases stayed unmatched. Germline V lookup: CDR1 MRHNA, CDR2 SNTAGT. CDR3 amino acids: CASRTGGLNTEAFF. The CDR3 nucleotides are TGTGCCAGCCGGACAGGGGGCCTGAACACTGAAGCTTTCTTT.